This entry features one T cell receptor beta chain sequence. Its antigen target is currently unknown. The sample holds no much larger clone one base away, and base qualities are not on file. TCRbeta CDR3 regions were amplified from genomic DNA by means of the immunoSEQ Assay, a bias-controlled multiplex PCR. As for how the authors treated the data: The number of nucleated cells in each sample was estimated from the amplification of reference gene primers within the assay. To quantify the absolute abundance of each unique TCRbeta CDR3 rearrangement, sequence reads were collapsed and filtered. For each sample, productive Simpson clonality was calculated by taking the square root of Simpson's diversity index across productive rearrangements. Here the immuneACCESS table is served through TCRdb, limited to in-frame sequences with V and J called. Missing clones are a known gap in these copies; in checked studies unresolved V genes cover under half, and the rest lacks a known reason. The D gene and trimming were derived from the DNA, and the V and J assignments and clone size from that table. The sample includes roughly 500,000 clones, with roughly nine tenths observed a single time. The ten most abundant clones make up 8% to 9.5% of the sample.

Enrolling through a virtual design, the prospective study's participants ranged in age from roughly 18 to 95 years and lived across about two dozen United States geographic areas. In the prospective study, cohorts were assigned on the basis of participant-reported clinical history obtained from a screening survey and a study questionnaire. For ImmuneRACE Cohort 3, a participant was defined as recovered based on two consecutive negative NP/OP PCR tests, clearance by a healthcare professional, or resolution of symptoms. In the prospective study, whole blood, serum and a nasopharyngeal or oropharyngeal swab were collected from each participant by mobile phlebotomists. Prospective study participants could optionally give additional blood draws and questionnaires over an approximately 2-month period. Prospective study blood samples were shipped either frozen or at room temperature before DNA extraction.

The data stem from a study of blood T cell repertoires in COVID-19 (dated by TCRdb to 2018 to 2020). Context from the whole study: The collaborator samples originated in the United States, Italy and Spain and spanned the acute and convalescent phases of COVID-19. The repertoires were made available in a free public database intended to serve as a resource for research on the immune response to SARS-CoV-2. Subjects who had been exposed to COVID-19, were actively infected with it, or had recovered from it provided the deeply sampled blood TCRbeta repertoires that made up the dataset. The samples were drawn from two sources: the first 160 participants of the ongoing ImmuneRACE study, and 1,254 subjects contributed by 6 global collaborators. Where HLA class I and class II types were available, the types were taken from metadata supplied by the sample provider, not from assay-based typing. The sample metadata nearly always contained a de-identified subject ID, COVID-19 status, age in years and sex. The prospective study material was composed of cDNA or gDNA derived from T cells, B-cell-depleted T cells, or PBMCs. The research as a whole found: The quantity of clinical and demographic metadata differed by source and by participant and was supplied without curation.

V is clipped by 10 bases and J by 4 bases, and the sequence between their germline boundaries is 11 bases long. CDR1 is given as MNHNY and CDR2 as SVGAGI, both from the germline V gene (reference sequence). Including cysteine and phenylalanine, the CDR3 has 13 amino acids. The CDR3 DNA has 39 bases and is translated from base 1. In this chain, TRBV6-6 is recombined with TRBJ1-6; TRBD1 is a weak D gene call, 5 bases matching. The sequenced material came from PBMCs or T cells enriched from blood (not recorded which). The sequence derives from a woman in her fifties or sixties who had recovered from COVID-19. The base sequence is TGTGCCACCGGGGGGGGTTATAATTCACCCCTCCACTTT. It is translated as CATGGGYNSPLHF.